The next 29 T cell receptor beta chains were all read from a single sample in a study of tumor-infiltrating lymphocytes in primary liver carcinoma (dated by TCRdb to between 2016 and 2019). The sequencer listed for this sample is Illumina HiSeq 2500. Using a constant-region primer and ProtoScript II reverse transcriptase, TCRbeta-specific cDNA was reverse-transcribed from 450 to 650 ng total RNA. Three nested multiplex PCR rounds, following a slightly modified ARM-PCR procedure, were used to build the TCRbeta libraries. Multiplex TRBV1-TRBV30 forward primers and a Cbeta reverse primer were used in the first two PCR rounds, each of which was run for around 10 cycles. TCRdb reworked the public reads: Q25 trimming with fastp, MiXCR clone assembly, productive beta chains retained. Each CDR3 protein appears once, grouped with its most common genes and DNA. The sample profile shows more than 100,000 distinct CDR3 sequences; 65% to 75% of them were found once. Jointly, the top ten make up 7.5% to 10% of the sample.

Without any cell sorting, total RNA and DNA were extracted together from 20-30 mg of bulk tissue using the AllPrep DNA/RNA mini kit. Source material: tumor-adjacent normal liver tissue. Receptor source: a woman in her sixties with primary liver carcinoma and hepatitis B virus infection.

With respect to this clonotype: The CDR3 does not close with the conserved phenylalanine or tryptophan, likely indicating a read error. J is TRBJ1-1 and V is TRBV27; TRBD1 matches 7 bases. The J segment lost 3 bases and the V segment lost 4 bases, leaving 8 bases of the junction unmatched. In germline, CDR1 is MNHEY, CDR2 SMNVEV (reference sequence). The CDR3 is 15 amino acids. CDR3 loop: CASSYLGGTDTEAFS. CDR3 bases: TGTGCCAGCAGTTACTTAGGGGGCACGGACACTGAAGCTTTCTCT.

Worth noting for this clonotype: A read error may be the cause here, since a much bigger clone is one base away. The J gene is TRBJ1-5, the V gene TRBV29-1, with D perhaps TRBD1 (5 bases). The CDR3 runs 13 residues. Germline CDR1 SQVTM, CDR2 ANQGSEA. CDR3 amino acids: CSIEWGSDQPQHF. CDR3 DNA: TGCAGCATTGAATGGGGGTCGGACCAGCCCCAGCATTTT.

Comment on this clonotype: Because the CDR3's place on the DNA is in doubt, the DNA is left out and the CDR3 is given as listed by TCRdb. The chain uses TRBV5-4 and TRBJ1-1; the D call of TRBD1 is as the table states it, not checked on the DNA. CDR1 is SGHNT, CDR2 YYREEE, per germline (reference sequence). The CDR3 contains 15 residues when both ends are counted. CDR3 region: CASSWGTGNSLAASF.

The chain links TRBV29-1 to TRBJ1-2, with a weak D call TRBD1 (5 bases). Germline V gene data show CDR1 as SQVTM and CDR2 as ANQGSEA. CDR3 length: 14 residues. V was trimmed by 0 bases and J by 7 bases, leaving 15 bases between them. The CDR3 loop is CSVEDPQGRLGYTF. CDR3 coding DNA: TGCAGCGTTGAAGATCCCCAGGGCCGGCTTGGCTACACCTTC.

About this clonotype: A much larger clone differs by one base, so this may be a read error. The rearrangement links TRBV28 to TRBJ1-2; D possibly corresponds to TRBD1 (5 bases). The CDR3 length is 13 residues. Germline CDR1 reads MDHEN; CDR2 reads SYDVKM. For the CDR3, the DNA is TGTGTCAGCAGTGTGGGGACGCACTATGGCTACACCTTC. This translates into CVSSVGTHYGYTF.

On this clonotype: At one end the junction does not follow the germline gene, possibly because of a read error. The J gene is TRBJ2-5, the V gene TRBV6-5, with a tentative D call TRBD1 (5 bases). CDR1 MNHEY and CDR2 SVGAGI come from the germline V gene. The CDR3 runs 18 residues. The CDR3, as DNA: TGTGCCAGCAGCTACTCTGACCTACGAAAGGGAAGGGGAGAGACCCAGTACTTC. Its protein is CASSYSDLRKGRGETQYF.

The sample holds many counts of this clonotype. V usage is TRBV6-6 and J usage is TRBJ2-2, with a possible D match to TRBD2 (5 bases). CDR1 MNHNY and CDR2 SVGAGI come from the germline V gene (reference sequence). This CDR3 has 13 amino acids. CDR3 nucleotide sequence: TGTGCAGCCCGGGGTTCCAACACCGGGGAGCTGTTTTTT. Its translation: CAARGSNTGELFF.

Concerning this clonotype: An end of the junction does not agree with germline; a read error may underlie this. V is TRBV11-2 and J is TRBJ2-1; unclear D gene. Looked up from germline, CDR1 is SGHAT and CDR2 is FQNNGV. The CDR3 is 13 amino acids. The CDR3 here is CASGLGPSNERFF. The CDR3, as DNA: TGTGCCAGCGGCTTAGGCCCGTCCAATGAGCGATTCTTC.

In the case of this clonotype: This may be a read error, as it is one base from a much larger clone. This chain uses TRBV5-6 with TRBJ2-5; D is unclear. CDR3 length equals 11 residues. Trimming cost V 4 bases and J 5 bases, with 6 bases left between them. CDR1 SGHDT and CDR2 YYEEEE come from the germline V gene. The DNA of the CDR3 is TGTGCCAGCAGCATGTTTGAGACCCAGTACTTC. The encoded protein is CASSMFETQYF.

A note on this clonotype: Since the CDR3 does not end with the conserved phenylalanine or tryptophan, this likely comes from a read error. The V call is TRBV6-1, the J call TRBJ2-1, with TRBD1 as a possible D gene (6 bases). This CDR3 has 17 residues. The V and J ends lost 0 bases and 12 bases respectively, with 24 bases between them. Germline lookup yields CDR1 MNHNS and CDR2 SASEGT. The CDR3 DNA is TGTGCCAGCAGTGAAGCGCGTGGGGGCAGGGTAATCTATGGGCAGTTCTTA. This codes for CASSEARGGRVIYGQFL.

J is TRBJ1-5 and V is TRBV6-2 or TRBV6-3; no definite D call. CDR3 length equals 14 residues. Germline V gene sequence: CDR1 MNHEY, CDR2 SVGEGT. The V gene lost 3 bases and the J gene lost 6 bases, with 12 bases spanning the gap. CDR3 nucleotide sequence: TGTGCCAGCAGTTATGGCGCCGGCATTCAGCCCCAGCATTTT. As protein: CASSYGAGIQPQHF.

The chain joins TRBV6-1 to TRBJ2-1; 7 bases map to TRBD2. CDR3 length: 15 residues. With 8 bases clipped from V and 3 bases from J, the junction kept 10 bases outside the gene matches. Per the germline V gene, CDR1 is MNHNS and CDR2 is SASEGT. The CDR3 loop is CASGLEACDYNEQFF. CDR3 DNA: TGTGCCAGCGGACTAGAGGCGTGTGACTACAATGAGCAGTTCTTC.

V usage is TRBV29-1 and J usage is TRBJ2-7, with TRBD2 as a possible D gene (5 bases). The V gene lost 6 bases and the J gene lost 5 bases, with 17 bases spanning the gap. CDR1 and CDR2 (germline): SQVTM, ANQGSEA. The CDR3 is made up of 13 amino acids. DNA of the CDR3: TGCAGCGTACGACAATGCAGAGGGAACGAGCAGTACTTC. Amino acids: CSVRQCRGNEQYF.

A word on this clonotype: Since a much larger clone is just one base distant, this may be a read error. This chain uses TRBV12-3 or TRBV12-4 with TRBJ1-3, with D hard to call. The CDR3 extends over 16 amino acids. Trimming cost V 3 bases and J 0 bases, with 12 bases left between them. CDR3 amino acids: CASSFVRHPSGNTIYF. CDR3 bases: TGTGCCAGCAGTTTCGTGCGTCACCCCTCTGGAAACACCATATATTTT.

Comment on this clonotype: Compared with germline, one end of the junction differs, possibly owing to a read error. The chain is built from TRBV28 and TRBJ2-2, with D maybe TRBD2 (5 bases). Germline CDR1 MDHEN, CDR2 SYDVKM. The CDR3 consists of 13 residues. This chain's CDR3 is CASSPRSSGELSF. DNA for the CDR3: TGTGCCAGCAGTCCGAGGTCGTCCGGGGAGCTGTCTTTT.

In the case of this clonotype: This could be a read error, since a much larger clone is one nucleotide away. The chain uses TRBV30 and TRBJ1-4; 7 nucleotides align to TRBD1. The V gene's germline CDR1 is GTSNPN and CDR2 SVGIG (reference sequence). The CDR3 loop spans 15 amino acids. The trim removed 7 bases at V and 4 bases at J, leaving 12 bases unmatched. The CDR3 here is CALSDTGDSNEKLFF. In nucleotides, the CDR3 is TGTGCCTTGAGCGATACAGGGGACAGTAATGAAAAACTGTTTTTT.

The chain joins TRBV5-5 to TRBJ1-2; a weak D match, TRBD1 (5 bases). The germline gives CDR1 SGHKS, CDR2 YYEKEE (reference sequence). The CDR3 totals 14 residues. Trimming stripped 5 bases from V and 3 bases from J, with 14 bases between. The CDR3 nucleotides are TGTGCCAGCAGTGGTTCAGGGTTTTACTATGGCTACACCTTC. It codes for CASSGSGFYYGYTF.

As regards this clonotype: A much larger clone differs by one base, so this may be a read error. The DNA of the CDR3 is TGCGCCAGCAGCTTGGACACTCAGTACAATGAGCAGTTCTTC. It translates to CASSLDTQYNEQFF. The chain joins TRBV5-1 to TRBJ2-1; D is undetermined. The CDR3 runs to 14 residues. The germline V gene encodes CDR1 SGHRS and CDR2 YFSETQ. Trimming took 0 bases from V and 4 from J, leaving 8 bases between them.

The table lists this clonotype with many counts. The chain is built from TRBV6-5 and TRBJ2-3, with 8 nucleotides matching TRBD2. Germline CDR1 is MNHEY and CDR2 is SVGAGI. CDR3 length equals 13 residues. After removal of 6 bases from V and 6 bases from J, the junction contained 5 bases not matched to a gene. DNA of the CDR3: TGTGCCAGCAGAGGCGGGGGGCTTGATACGCAGTATTTT. Its protein product is CASRGGGLDTQYF.

Notes on this clonotype: Since a much larger clone is just one base distant, this may be a read error. The chain uses TRBV5-1 and TRBJ2-1; D is perhaps TRBD1 (5 bases). This CDR3 spans 15 amino acids. The germline CDR1 and CDR2 sequences are SGHRS and YFSETQ. V lost 5 bases and J 0 bases, leaving 12 bases between the germline ends. CDR3 DNA: TGCGCCAGCAGGAATGGACAAAGCTCCTACAATGAGCAGTTCTTC. Translating it yields CASRNGQSSYNEQFF.

This clonotype was counted many times. The chain carries TRBV29-1 and TRBJ2-3; D may be TRBD1 (5 bases). V lost 5 bases to trimming and J lost 2 bases, with 11 bases between them. Germline CDR1 SQVTM, CDR2 ANQGSEA. The CDR3 contains 13 residues. CDR3 sequence reads: CSVLQDPTDTQYF. The CDR3 DNA sequence: TGCAGCGTTCTACAGGACCCCACAGATACGCAGTATTTT.

About this clonotype itself: Sequence at one end of the junction differs from germline and may be a read error. The rearrangement joins TRBV5-1 to TRBJ2-7; D might be TRBD1 (5 bases). CDR1 is SGHRS, CDR2 YFSETQ, per germline. This CDR3 is built from 16 residues. CDR3 coding DNA: TGCGCCAGCTGCTTGCCGACAGAAACCTCAATTTACGAGCAATACTTC. This codes for CASCLPTETSIYEQYF. The complete variable domain, with remaining parts taken from reference TRBV5-1 and TRBJ2-7, reads KAGVTQTPRYLIKTRGQQVTLSCSPISGHRSVSWYQQTPGQGLQFLFEYFSETQRNKGNFPGRFSGRQFSNSRSEMNVSTLELGDSALYLCASCLPTETSIYEQYFGPGTRLTVT.

V gene TRBV7-9 combines with J gene TRBJ1-1; weak D call: TRBD1 (5 bases). The V gene lost 9 bases and the J gene lost 2 bases, with 16 bases spanning the gap. Germline lookup yields CDR1 SEHNR and CDR2 FQNEAQ (reference sequence). The CDR3 sequence is 14 residues long. The CDR3 sequence is CARSPGHSNTEAFF. In DNA form, the CDR3 reads TGTGCCAGGAGCCCCGGACACTCAAACACTGAAGCTTTCTTT. The complete variable domain, with remaining parts taken from reference TRBV7-9 and TRBJ1-1, reads DTGVSQNPRHKITKRGQNVTFRCDPISEHNRLYWYRQTLGQGPEFLTYFQNEAQLEKSRLLSDRFSAERPKGSFSTLEIQRTEQGDSAMYLCARSPGHSNTEAFFGQGTRLTVV.

V and J are TRBV4-2 and TRBJ1-1; no firm D call. CDR3 length: 16 residues. The germline gives CDR1 LGHNA, CDR2 YNFKEQ. The CDR3 sequence: CVSSQVAGRMNTEAFF. CDR3 DNA sequence: TGTGTTAGCAGCCAAGTGGCTGGTAGGATGAACACTGAAGCTTTCTTT.

About this clonotype itself: A much larger clone is a single base away; this may be a read error. This chain connects TRBV30 to TRBJ2-6; 8 bases align to TRBD1. This CDR3 has 14 residues. From germline, CDR1 is GTSNPN and CDR2 SVGIG (reference sequence). This CDR3 is CAWTGGSGANVMTF. DNA for the CDR3: TGTGCCTGGACAGGGGGCTCTGGGGCCAACGTCATGACTTTC.

This clonotype was seen ten or more times. The V and J genes are TRBV4-1 and TRBJ2-7, with a possible D match to TRBD2 (5 bases). Germline loops: CDR1 MGHRA, CDR2 YSYEKL. Trimming left V 0 bases short and J 4 bases short, with 25 bases between. This CDR3 is 19 amino acids long. This CDR3 is CASSQEGGVRDQSFYEQYF. CDR3 nucleotides: TGCGCCAGCAGCCAAGAAGGAGGCGTGCGAGACCAGTCCTTTTACGAGCAGTACTTC.

As concerns this clonotype: Germline is not matched at one junction end, which may reflect a read error. This chain connects TRBV29-1 to TRBJ2-4; D may be TRBD2 (5 bases). Germline loops: CDR1 SQVTM, CDR2 ANQGSEA. This CDR3 is built from 14 residues. In nucleotides, the CDR3 is TGCAGTGTAGCGAGCTCCCTCTGGGAAAACATTCACTACTTC. As protein: CSVASSLWENIHYF.

This clonotype was detected many times. The V gene is TRBV6-1, the J gene TRBJ1-6; D is ambiguous. V lost 8 bases and J lost 1, with 15 bases in between. Germline V gene lookup returns CDR1 MNHNS and CDR2 SASEGT. The CDR3 totals 16 residues. CDR3 protein: CASSAGSGSYNSPLHF. CDR3 DNA: TGTGCCAGCTCAGCGGGGTCCGGGTCCTATAATTCACCCCTCCACTTT.

In the case of this clonotype: The junction departs from germline at one end; a sequencing error may be responsible. This sequence joins TRBV11-1 and TRBJ2-3; possibly TRBD2 for D (6 bases). The CDR3 spans 14 residues. Looked up from germline, CDR1 is SGHAT and CDR2 is FQDESV (reference sequence). Here the CDR3 DNA reads TGTGCCAGTAGCTTAAGGCAACATACGGGAGAGTCTCACTTT. Its translation is CASSLRQHTGESHF.